The 14 T cell receptor beta chains given below trace back to one sample, sequenced in a study of T cell repertoires in cytomegalovirus infection. One entry per CDR3 protein, called by TCRdb with MiXCR from the reads. The sample holds some 200,000 distinct CDR3 sequences, less than 50% seen once. The antigens for these receptors are not known. This material consisted of CD8+ T cells from cultured PBMCs, taken from culture after CMV antigen stimulation. These receptors were obtained from a human donor in good health (CMV status not recorded). Some clones in this sample may be carry-over from other donors' samples.

CDR3 DNA: TGTGCCAGCAGCAAAGGACAGGGCTTCTACGAGCAGTACTTC. Its protein is CASSKGQGFYEQYF. The chain recombines TRBV5-6 with TRBJ2-7, with 8 positions matching TRBD1. This CDR3 comprises 14 residues. Germline values: CDR1 SGHDT, CDR2 YYEEEE. Germline trimming cut 4 bases from V and 3 bases from J; bases unmatched to any gene: 6.

This clonotype has just a few counts. The V call is TRBV7-8, the J call TRBJ2-1; 9 bases are shared with TRBD2. The CDR3 runs to 13 residues. Germline V gene lookup returns CDR1 SGHVS and CDR2 FQNEAQ. The V gene end was trimmed by 5 bases and the J gene end by 14 bases; junction bases not matched to a gene: 10. CDR3 coding DNA: TGTGCCAGCAGCCCGACGGGAGTAGCGGGGGAGTTCTTC. Translated: CASSPTGVAGEFF.

This clonotype was counted a few times. The chain links TRBV12-3 or TRBV12-4 to TRBJ1-4; 9 nucleotides match TRBD1. V lost 6 bases to trimming and J lost 5 bases; unmatched junction nucleotides: 4. The CDR3 contains 14 residues. The CDR3 DNA sequence: TGTGCCAGCAGGGACAGGGGAAGGAATGAAAAACTGTTTTTT. This encodes CASRDRGRNEKLFF.

The genes are TRBV7-6 and TRBJ1-2; D unclear. V lost 3 bases and J 4 bases, leaving 9 bases between the germline ends. The CDR3 runs to 13 residues. The germline CDR1 and CDR2 sequences are SGHVS and FNYEAQ. CDR3 sequence (DNA): TGTGCCAGCAGCTTCTTACCGGGCTATGGCTACACCTTC. Its protein product is CASSFLPGYGYTF.

This clonotype was observed a handful of times. The chain combines TRBV28 with TRBJ2-2, with D possibly matching TRBD2 (7 bases). CDR3 length equals 16 residues. The V end lost 5 bases, the J end lost 7 bases, and 20 bases lay between the germline ends. CDR1 is MDHEN, CDR2 SYDVKM, per germline. CDR3 region: CASSGEREGDYGELFF. The CDR3, as DNA: TGTGCCAGCAGTGGGGAACGCGAGGGGGACTACGGGGAGCTGTTTTTT.

This clonotype was picked up a small number of times. The V gene is TRBV28, the J gene TRBJ2-1; 9 bases match TRBD2. CDR3 length: 19 residues. Germline V gene data show CDR1 as MDHEN and CDR2 as SYDVKM. The trim removed 4 bases at V and 3 bases at J, leaving 16 bases unmatched. The CDR3 region has the DNA TGTGCCAGCAGTTCCGTTAGGTGGGGTACTAGCGGGCACTACAATGAGCAGTTCTTC. As protein: CASSSVRWGTSGHYNEQFF. The variable domain in full, completed from reference TRBV28 and TRBJ2-1, reads DVKVTQSSRYLVKRTGEKVFLECVQDMDHENMFWYRQDPGLGLRLIYFSYDVKMKEKGDIPEGYSVSREKKERFSLILESASTNQTSMYLCASSSVRWGTSGHYNEQFFGPGTRLTVL.

The chain links TRBV2 to TRBJ2-7, with D possibly being TRBD1 or TRBD2 (5 bases each). The ends were cut back, 2 bases at V and 7 bases at J, with 27 bases in the middle. The germline V gene has CDR1 SNHLY and CDR2 FYNNEI. This CDR3 region has 18 residues. The CDR3 reads CASSEIKWVAVGGEEQYF. CDR3 DNA sequence: TGTGCCAGCAGTGAAATCAAATGGGTGGCAGTTGGGGGAGAGGAGCAGTACTTC. Using reference TRBV2 and TRBJ2-7 for the parts outside the CDR3, the full variable domain is EPEVTQTPSHQVTQMGQEVILRCVPISNHLYFYWYRQILGQKVEFLVSFYNNEISEKSEIFDDQFSVERPDGSNFTLKIRSTKLEDSAMYFCASSEIKWVAVGGEEQYFGPGTRLTVT.

There are many counts of this clonotype. The chain joins TRBV7-6 to TRBJ2-1; D ambiguous. V lost 3 bases and J lost 3, with 6 bases in between. The CDR3 is 13 amino acids. CDR1 SGHVS and CDR2 FNYEAQ come from the germline V gene. CDR3 in DNA: TGTGCCAGCAGCTTGGCGGACTACAATGAGCAGTTCTTC. It is translated as CASSLADYNEQFF.

The chain employs TRBV19 and TRBJ2-1; D is possibly TRBD2 (5 bases). Germline assignment: CDR1 LNHDA and CDR2 SQIVND (reference sequence). Trimming took 5 bases from V and 8 from J, leaving 13 bases between them. This CDR3 comprises 13 residues. CDR3 region: CASSERLKYEQFF. In DNA form, the CDR3 reads TGTGCCAGTAGTGAGCGACTAAAGTATGAGCAGTTCTTC.

V usage is TRBV18 and J usage is TRBJ2-2, with 7 bases identical to TRBD2. V shed 4 bases, J shed 1 base, and the junction held 9 bases outside the gene matches. The CDR3 is 17 amino acids. Looked up from germline, CDR1 is KGHSH and CDR2 is LQKENI. This CDR3 reads CASSRLAGELNTGELFF. CDR3 bases: TGTGCCAGCTCACGGCTGGCGGGAGAGCTGAACACCGGGGAGCTGTTTTTT.

The chain is built from TRBV15 and TRBJ2-4; tentatively, D is TRBD1 (5 bases). The germline CDR1 and CDR2 sequences are LNHNV and YYDKDF (reference sequence). The CDR3 has 13 residues. Trimming took 4 bases from V and 6 from J, leaving 10 bases between them. This CDR3 is CATSISRGNIQYF. In nucleotides, the CDR3 is TGTGCCACCAGCATTAGTAGGGGAAACATTCAGTACTTC.

This chain connects TRBV12-3 or TRBV12-4 to TRBJ2-1; TRBD2 agrees at 7 bases. V shed 7 bases, J shed 1 base, and the junction held 4 bases outside the gene matches. The CDR3 spans 14 residues. CDR3 nucleotide sequence: TGTGCCAGCAAGATTAGCGGGTCCTACAATGAGCAGTTCTTC. It yields the protein CASKISGSYNEQFF.

The V call is TRBV19, the J call TRBJ2-1; D perhaps matches TRBD2 (5 bases). Looked up from germline, CDR1 is LNHDA and CDR2 is SQIVND (reference sequence). V was cut by 6 bases and J by 2 bases, with 8 bases left in between. The CDR3 extends over 13 amino acids. CDR3 DNA sequence: TGTGCCAGTAGCCAACTAGCCTACAATGAGCAGTTCTTC. It specifies CASSQLAYNEQFF.

V usage is TRBV27 and J usage is TRBJ2-1, with 9 bases aligning to TRBD2. The CDR3 sequence is 16 residues long. The germline V gene has CDR1 MNHEY and CDR2 SMNVEV (reference sequence). V trimming: 4 bases; J trimming: 4 bases; junction bases outside the gene matches: 8. The CDR3 region is CASSSPTSGLYNEQFF. The CDR3 bases are TGTGCCAGCAGTTCCCCAACTAGCGGGTTATACAATGAGCAGTTCTTC.